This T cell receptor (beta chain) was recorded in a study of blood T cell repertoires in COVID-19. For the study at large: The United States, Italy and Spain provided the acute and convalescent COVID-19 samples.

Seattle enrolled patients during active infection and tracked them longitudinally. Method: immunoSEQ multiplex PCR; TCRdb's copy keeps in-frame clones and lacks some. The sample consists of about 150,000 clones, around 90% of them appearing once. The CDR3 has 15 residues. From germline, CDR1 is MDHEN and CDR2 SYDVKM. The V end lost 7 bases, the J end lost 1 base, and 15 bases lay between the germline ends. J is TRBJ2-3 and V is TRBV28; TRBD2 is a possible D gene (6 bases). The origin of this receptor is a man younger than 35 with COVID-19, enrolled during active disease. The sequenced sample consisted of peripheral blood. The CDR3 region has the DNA TGTGCCAGCACCCCCGGGACGGGAGGCACAGATACGCAGTATTTT. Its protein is CASTPGTGGTDTQYF.